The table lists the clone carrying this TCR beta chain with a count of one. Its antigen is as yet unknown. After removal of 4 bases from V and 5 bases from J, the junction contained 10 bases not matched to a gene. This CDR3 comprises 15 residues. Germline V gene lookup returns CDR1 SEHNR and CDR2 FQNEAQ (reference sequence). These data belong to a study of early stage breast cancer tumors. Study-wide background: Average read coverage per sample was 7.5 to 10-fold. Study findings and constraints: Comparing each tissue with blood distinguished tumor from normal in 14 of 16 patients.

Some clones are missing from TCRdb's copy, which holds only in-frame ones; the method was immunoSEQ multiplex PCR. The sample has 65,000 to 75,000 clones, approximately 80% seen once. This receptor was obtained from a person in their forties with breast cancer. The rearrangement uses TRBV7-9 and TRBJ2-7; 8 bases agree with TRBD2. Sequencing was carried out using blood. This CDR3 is CASSSTGTRPNEQYF. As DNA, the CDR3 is TGTGCCAGCAGCTCAACCGGGACTAGACCTAACGAGCAGTACTTC.